The 14 T cell receptor beta chains below come from one sample, sequenced in a study of identical twins. MiXCR, run by TCRdb on the 5' RACE reads, gives a single entry per CDR3 protein. This sample has over 200,000 distinct CDR3 sequences, with 5.5% to 7.5% found just once. The sample was also reused in another study, on T cells expressing NK-cell markers.

The sequencing sample was made of CD8+ T cells sorted from blood. The receptors originated from a woman younger than 30 in good health.

This clonotype has just a few counts. V gene TRBV6-1 combines with J gene TRBJ1-2, with D possibly being TRBD1 (5 bases). Trimming removed 7 bases at V and 6 bases at J, with 15 bases between. The germline V gene encodes CDR1 MNHNS and CDR2 SASEGT. The CDR3 length is 13 residues. CDR3 loop: CASTPPAGNGYTF. The CDR3 nucleotides read TGTGCCAGCACCCCCCCGGCAGGGAATGGCTACACCTTC.

This chain uses TRBV7-6 with TRBJ2-3; D is unresolved. This CDR3 is 12 amino acids long. Trimming cost V 3 bases and J 6 bases, with 7 bases left between them. Germline CDR1 is SGHVS and CDR2 is FNYEAQ. As DNA, the CDR3 is TGTGCCAGCAGCTTTATGGGGGATACGCAGTATTTT. Its translation is CASSFMGDTQYF.

This clonotype was seen a few times. The chain recombines TRBV5-5 with TRBJ2-7, with a tentative D call TRBD1 (6 bases). V lost 1 base and J lost 3, with 11 bases in between. Germline CDR1 is SGHKS and CDR2 is YYEKEE (reference sequence). This CDR3 contains 14 residues. CDR3 residues: CASSLSGAYYEQYF. Written as DNA, the CDR3 is TGTGCCAGCAGCTTGTCAGGGGCGTACTACGAGCAGTACTTC.

This clonotype was counted many times. V is TRBV5-1 and J is TRBJ2-7; D possibly uses TRBD1 or TRBD2 (7 bases each). The V gene's germline CDR1 is SGHRS and CDR2 YFSETQ. This CDR3 is 16 amino acids long. Trimming took off 4 bases at V and 4 bases at J, with 21 bases between the two ends. The chain's CDR3 is CASSELGAGGGYEQYF. In DNA form, the CDR3 reads TGCGCCAGCAGCGAACTCGGCGCAGGGGGAGGGTACGAGCAGTACTTC.

This chain joins TRBV29-1 and TRBJ1-5; a possible D gene is TRBD1 (5 bases). Trimming left V 4 bases short and J 3 bases short, with 10 bases between. Germline V gene lookup returns CDR1 SQVTM and CDR2 ANQGSEA. CDR3 length: 13 residues. The CDR3 DNA reads TGCAGCGTTGGGAGACAGATCAATCAGCCCCAGCATTTT. Protein: CSVGRQINQPQHF.

This sequence joins TRBV20-1 and TRBJ2-1; TRBD2 agrees at 12 bases. Germline V CDR1 and CDR2: DFQATT, SNEGSKA (reference sequence). There are 17 residues in the CDR3. Trimming removed 0 bases from V and 7 bases from J; junction bases left unmatched: 10. CDR3 protein: CSARELASGRDRNEQFF. The CDR3 DNA reads TGCAGTGCTAGAGAGCTGGCTAGCGGGAGGGATAGAAATGAGCAGTTCTTC.

This clonotype was seen many times. The rearrangement joins TRBV13 to TRBJ1-2; tentatively, D is TRBD1 (5 bases). Between the trimmed V and J ends, which lost 2 bases and 2 bases, there was a span of 12 bases. CDR1 is PRHDT and CDR2 is FYEKMQ in the germline V gene (reference sequence). The CDR3 contains 15 residues. CDR3 in DNA: TGTGCCAGCAGCTTATACCGGGACGAGAACTATGGCTACACCTTC. Translating it yields CASSLYRDENYGYTF. The full variable domain, in which reference TRBV13 and TRBJ1-2 provide the parts outside the CDR3, is AAGVIQSPRHLIKEKRETATLKCYPIPRHDTVYWYQQGPGQDPQFLISFYEKMQSDKGSIPDRFSAQQFSDYHSELNMSSLELGDSALYFCASSLYRDENYGYTFGSGTRLTVV.

The table lists this clonotype with a few counts. This chain joins TRBV9 and TRBJ1-1; unclear D gene. The CDR3 covers 14 residues. CDR1 and CDR2 (germline): SGDLS, YYNGEE. The germline V and J ends were trimmed by 0 bases and 2 bases, with 8 bases remaining between them. DNA for the CDR3: TGTGCCAGCAGCGTAGGTACAGCTAACACTGAAGCTTTCTTT. It specifies CASSVGTANTEAFF.

This clonotype was seen more than once but under ten times. As DNA, the CDR3 is TGTGCCAGCAGCCGTATCGGGGGAGGGACCTCCTACAATGAGCAGTTCTTC. Its protein product is CASSRIGGGTSYNEQFF. This chain uses TRBV7-8 with TRBJ2-1; the match to TRBD2 covers 7 bases. Germline values: CDR1 SGHVS, CDR2 FQNEAQ. V shed 5 bases and J 0 bases; nucleotides not matched to a gene: 10. The CDR3 is made up of 17 amino acids.

This clonotype has a handful of counts. The rearrangement joins TRBV7-2 to TRBJ1-2; 8 bases fit TRBD1. Germline V gene sequence: CDR1 SGHTA, CDR2 FQGNSA. The J segment lost 2 bases and the V segment lost 5 bases, leaving 13 bases of the junction unmatched. The CDR3 is 17 amino acids. The CDR3 reads CASSQGAGGLLNYGYTF. CDR3 DNA sequence: TGTGCCAGCAGCCAGGGGGCGGGTGGTCTCCTGAACTATGGCTACACCTTC.

In this sample, this clonotype turned up a few times. The chain links TRBV12-3 or TRBV12-4 to TRBJ2-5; 8 bases match TRBD1. The CDR3 contains 15 residues. The J segment lost 5 bases and the V segment lost 3 bases, leaving 8 bases of the junction unmatched. CDR3 in DNA: TGTGCCAGCAGTTTGACAGGGGAAAGCGGGGAGACCCAGTACTTC. Its translation: CASSLTGESGETQYF.

This clonotype was counted only a few times. The J gene is TRBJ1-1, the V gene TRBV25-1; TRBD1 is a possible D gene (5 bases). With 1 base removed from V and 1 base from J, the gap between germline ends came to 10 bases. The germline gives CDR1 MGHDK, CDR2 SYGVNS. The CDR3 contains 15 residues. CDR3 in amino acids: CASSEWAGSNTEAFF. In DNA, the CDR3 is TGTGCCAGCAGTGAATGGGCAGGGTCGAACACTGAAGCTTTCTTT. Full variable domain (missing parts from reference TRBV25-1 and TRBJ1-1): EADIYQTPRYLVIGTGKKITLECSQTMGHDKMYWYQQDPGMELHLIHYSYGVNSTEKGDLSSESTVSRIRTEHFPLTLESARPSHTSQYLCASSEWAGSNTEAFFGQGTRLTVV.

This clonotype was detected a few times. This chain links TRBV4-1 with TRBJ1-2; unclear D gene. V was shortened by 6 bases and J by 1 base, with 21 bases between the two germline ends. Germline assignment: CDR1 MGHRA and CDR2 YSYEKL. The CDR3 totals 17 residues. For the CDR3, the DNA is TGCGCCAGCAGGCCCTCCGTTTATAGAAAGAGTAACTATGGCTACACCTTC. Translated: CASRPSVYRKSNYGYTF.

V gene TRBV27 combines with J gene TRBJ2-1; the D gene is possibly TRBD1 (5 bases). Per germline, CDR1 MNHEY and CDR2 SMNVEV (reference sequence). The CDR3 contains 14 residues. Between the trimmed V and J ends, which lost 10 bases and 7 bases, there was a span of 20 bases. The CDR3 bases are TGTGCCACCCGTATAGGGGCAGGGATGAATGAGCAGTTCTTC. The encoded protein is CATRIGAGMNEQFF.